One sample yielded the 15 T cell receptor beta chains listed below, sequenced in a study of blood T cell repertoires in COVID-19. The repertoire was sequenced with immunoSEQ multiplex PCR; TCRdb's copy has only in-frame clones and lacks some. This sample has about 180,000 clones, with 70% to 90% found just once. The sample comprised peripheral blood. Source of these receptors: a woman aged 25 to 39 with active or convalescent COVID-19.

The rearrangement uses TRBV12-5 and TRBJ2-3; D uncertain. The CDR3 runs to 11 residues. Germline CDR1 and CDR2: LGHNT and FRNRAP. Trimming took 6 bases from V and 3 from J, leaving 4 bases between them. This CDR3 reads CASGTTDTQYF. In DNA form, the CDR3 reads TGTGCTAGTGGGACAACAGATACGCAGTATTTT.

This clone turned up a few times. V and J are TRBV7-9 and TRBJ2-7; 8 bases are a match to TRBD1. Trimming cost V 3 bases and J 6 bases; bases outside gene matches: 10. The CDR3 runs to 15 residues. Germline CDR1 reads SEHNR; CDR2 reads FQNEAQ (reference sequence). CDR3 nucleotides: TGTGCCAGCAGCTTTGGGACAGGCCTATCCCCCGAGCAGTACTTC. Amino acid sequence: CASSFGTGLSPEQYF. The complete variable domain, with remaining parts taken from reference TRBV7-9 and TRBJ2-7, reads DTGVSQNPRHKITKRGQNVTFRCDPISEHNRLYWYRQTLGQGPEFLTYFQNEAQLEKSRLLSDRFSAERPKGSFSTLEIQRTEQGDSAMYLCASSFGTGLSPEQYFGPGTRLTVT.

The chain couples TRBV10-3 to TRBJ1-1, with D unclear. Trimming left V 0 bases short and J 2 bases short, with 19 bases between. This CDR3 is 18 amino acids long. Germline V gives CDR1 ENHRY, CDR2 SYGVKD. CDR3 nucleotide sequence: TGTGCCATCAGTGAGTCGGCTCCAGCGAGAACGACCAACACTGAAGCTTTCTTT. Its translation: CAISESAPARTTNTEAFF.

This sequence joins TRBV7-9 and TRBJ1-2; 7 nucleotides agree with TRBD1. Germline V lookup: CDR1 SEHNR, CDR2 FQNEAQ (reference sequence). The CDR3 length is 15 residues. Trimming took 4 bases from V and 4 from J; bases not matched to a gene: 9. CDR3 protein: CASSSQTGTGYGYTF. The CDR3 DNA follows: TGTGCCAGCAGCTCCCAGACAGGGACTGGCTATGGCTACACCTTC.

V and J are TRBV20-1 and TRBJ2-3; D not certain. The CDR3 consists of 14 residues. Per germline, CDR1 DFQATT and CDR2 SNEGSKA (reference sequence). V lost 3 bases, J lost 2 bases, and 12 bases lay in between. The CDR3 bases are TGCAGTGCTAGTTACCCGAGTGCCACAGATACGCAGTATTTT. It specifies CSASYPSATDTQYF.

The chain links TRBV28 to TRBJ2-2, with a tentative D call TRBD2 (5 bases). V was pared by 2 bases and J by 4 bases, with 8 bases between. This CDR3 region has 14 residues. The germline gives CDR1 MDHEN, CDR2 SYDVKM. CDR3 protein: CASSLTGITGELFF. The CDR3 DNA is TGTGCCAGCAGTTTAACGGGGATCACCGGGGAGCTGTTTTTT.

This sequence joins TRBV5-1 and TRBJ2-7; maybe TRBD1 (5 bases). V shed 1 base and J shed 2 bases, with 10 bases lying between them. The V gene's germline CDR1 is SGHRS and CDR2 YFSETQ. The CDR3 loop spans 14 amino acids. The DNA of the CDR3 is TGCGCCAGCAGCTTGTCGCAGGGTCCCTACGAGCAGTACTTC. Translating it yields CASSLSQGPYEQYF.

The V gene is TRBV24-1, the J gene TRBJ2-7; tentatively, D is TRBD1 (6 bases). The germline V and J ends were trimmed by 2 bases and 1 base, with 17 bases remaining between them. In germline, CDR1 is KGHDR, CDR2 SFDVKD. This CDR3 has 17 residues. Here the CDR3 DNA reads TGTGCCACCAGTGATTCTAGAGGACAGAGGAGATCCTACGAGCAGTACTTC. Amino acid sequence: CATSDSRGQRRSYEQYF.

The chain recombines TRBV5-4 with TRBJ1-1; 7 positions match TRBD1. The V and J ends lost 5 bases and 1 base, in that order; junction bases with no gene match: 8. Per germline, CDR1 SGHNT and CDR2 YYREEE (reference sequence). The CDR3 is 15 amino acids. The CDR3 DNA is TGTGCCAGCAGAAAAGACAGGGACAGGAACACTGAAGCTTTCTTT. Its translation is CASRKDRDRNTEAFF.

The chain employs TRBV10-1 and TRBJ2-5, with TRBD2 matching over 10 bases. The V gene's germline CDR1 is WNHNN and CDR2 SYGVQD (reference sequence). This CDR3 has 16 residues. Trimming at V came to 2 bases and at J to 4 bases, leaving 7 bases not matched to a gene. CDR3: CASSEGGGLALETQYF. The CDR3 coding sequence is TGCGCCAGCAGTGAGGGGGGGGGACTAGCGCTAGAGACCCAGTACTTC.

The J gene is TRBJ2-7, the V gene TRBV5-1, with a tentative D call TRBD1 (6 bases). V lost 1 base and J 4 bases, leaving 12 bases between the germline ends. Germline V gene data show CDR1 as SGHRS and CDR2 as YFSETQ. The CDR3 is 14 residues long. The CDR3 sequence: CASSLRQGTYEQYF. CDR3 nucleotides: TGCGCCAGCAGCTTGAGGCAGGGGACGTACGAGCAGTACTTC.

The chain has TRBV19 and TRBJ2-7, with a weak D call TRBD2 (5 bases). Germline V CDR1 and CDR2: LNHDA, SQIVND (reference sequence). Trimming pared 3 bases from V and 1 base from J, leaving 13 bases between. This CDR3 is 15 amino acids long. CDR3 amino acids: CASSIDEGQSYEQYF. The CDR3 coding sequence is TGTGCCAGTAGTATCGACGAGGGCCAATCCTACGAGCAGTACTTC.

The chain combines TRBV19 with TRBJ1-2, with 7 bases aligning to TRBD1. Germline CDR1 LNHDA, CDR2 SQIVND (reference sequence). CDR3 size: 15 residues. V gave up 7 bases and J gave up 3 bases; unmatched junction bases: 11. CDR3 in amino acids: CASKNQRGPDYGYTF. CDR3 nucleotides: TGTGCCAGTAAGAACCAAAGGGGGCCGGACTATGGCTACACCTTC.

The V gene is TRBV27, the J gene TRBJ2-7; tentative D call: TRBD2 (6 bases). Looked up from germline, CDR1 is MNHEY and CDR2 is SMNVEV (reference sequence). Between the trimmed V and J ends, which lost 6 bases and 2 bases, there was a span of 14 bases. The CDR3 is 14 residues long. CDR3: CASRGLAPTYEQYF. DNA of the CDR3: TGTGCCAGCAGGGGGCTAGCGCCGACCTACGAGCAGTACTTC.

The chain is built from TRBV7-6 and TRBJ2-7; 10 bases match TRBD2. CDR3 length: 15 residues. Trimming took 3 bases from V and 3 from J; bases not matched to a gene: 5. CDR1 is SGHVS, CDR2 FNYEAQ, per germline. CDR3 DNA sequence: TGTGCCAGCAGCTTTGCAGCGGGAGGGGGCTACGAGCAGTACTTC. Translating it yields CASSFAAGGGYEQYF.